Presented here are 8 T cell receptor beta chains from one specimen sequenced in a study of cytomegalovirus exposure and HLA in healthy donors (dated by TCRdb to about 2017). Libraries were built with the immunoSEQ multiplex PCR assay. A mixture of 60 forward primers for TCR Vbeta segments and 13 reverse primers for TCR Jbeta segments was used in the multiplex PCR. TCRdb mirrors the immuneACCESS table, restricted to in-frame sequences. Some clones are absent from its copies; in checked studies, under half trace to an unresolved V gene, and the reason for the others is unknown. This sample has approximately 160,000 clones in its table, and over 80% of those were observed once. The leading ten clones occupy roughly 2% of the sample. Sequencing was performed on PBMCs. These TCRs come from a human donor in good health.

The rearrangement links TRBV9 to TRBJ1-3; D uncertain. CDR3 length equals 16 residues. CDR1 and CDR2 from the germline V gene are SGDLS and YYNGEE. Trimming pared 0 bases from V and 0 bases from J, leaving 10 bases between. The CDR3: CASSVASVISGNTIYF. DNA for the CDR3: TGTGCCAGCAGCGTAGCTTCAGTGATCTCTGGAAACACCATATATTTT.

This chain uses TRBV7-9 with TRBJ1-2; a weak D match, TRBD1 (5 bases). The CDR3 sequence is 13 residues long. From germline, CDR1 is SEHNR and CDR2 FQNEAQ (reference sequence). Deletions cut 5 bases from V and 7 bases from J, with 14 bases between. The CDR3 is CASSPAGLIGYTF. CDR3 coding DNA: TGTGCCAGCAGCCCAGCGGGACTGATTGGCTACACCTTC.

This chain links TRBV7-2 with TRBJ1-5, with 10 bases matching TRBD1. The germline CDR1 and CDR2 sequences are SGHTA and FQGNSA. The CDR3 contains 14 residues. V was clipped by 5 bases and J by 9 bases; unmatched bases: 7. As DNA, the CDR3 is TGTGCCAGCAGCCCCAAGACAGGGGGCTGGCCCCAGCATTTT. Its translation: CASSPKTGGWPQHF.

The CDR3 region has the DNA TGTGCCAGTAGTGCCCGGGACAGGCTTTTTTTT. Translation: CASSARDRLFF. The chain joins TRBV19 to TRBJ1-4; 8 bases line up with TRBD1. The CDR3 contains 11 residues. Per the germline V gene, CDR1 is LNHDA and CDR2 is SQIVND (reference sequence). J was trimmed by 17 bases and V by 5 bases; bases with no gene match: 7.

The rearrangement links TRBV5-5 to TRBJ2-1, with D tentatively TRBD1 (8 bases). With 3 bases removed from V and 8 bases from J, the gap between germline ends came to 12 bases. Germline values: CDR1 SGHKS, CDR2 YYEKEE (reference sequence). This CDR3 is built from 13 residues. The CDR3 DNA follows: TGTGCCAGCAGCTACAGGGGGGGGGATGAGCAGTTCTTC. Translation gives CASSYRGGDEQFF.

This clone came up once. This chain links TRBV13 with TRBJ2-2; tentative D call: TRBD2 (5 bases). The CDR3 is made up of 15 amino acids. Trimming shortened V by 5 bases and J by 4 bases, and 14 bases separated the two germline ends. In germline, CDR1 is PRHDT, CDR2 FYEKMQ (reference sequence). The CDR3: CASSPLEDSTGELFF. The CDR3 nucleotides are TGTGCCAGCAGCCCCCTCGAGGACTCCACCGGGGAGCTGTTTTTT. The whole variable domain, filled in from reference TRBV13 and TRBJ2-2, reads AAGVIQSPRHLIKEKRETATLKCYPIPRHDTVYWYQQGPGQDPQFLISFYEKMQSDKGSIPDRFSAQQFSDYHSELNMSSLELGDSALYFCASSPLEDSTGELFFGEGSRLTVL.

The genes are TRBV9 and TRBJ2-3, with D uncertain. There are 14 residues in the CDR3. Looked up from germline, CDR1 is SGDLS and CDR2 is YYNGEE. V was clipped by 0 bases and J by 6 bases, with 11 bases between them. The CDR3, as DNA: TGTGCCAGCAGCGTAGAGGCCTGGGCCGATACGCAGTATTTT. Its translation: CASSVEAWADTQYF.

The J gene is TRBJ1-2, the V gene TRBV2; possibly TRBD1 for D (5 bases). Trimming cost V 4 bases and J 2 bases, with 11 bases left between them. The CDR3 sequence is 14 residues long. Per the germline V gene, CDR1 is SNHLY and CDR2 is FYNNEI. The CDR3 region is CASSGTFFNYGYTF. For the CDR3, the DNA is TGTGCCAGCAGTGGGACATTTTTCAACTATGGCTACACCTTC.